Shown below are 30 T cell receptor beta chains from a single sample sequenced in a study of T cells in Graves' hyperthyroidism and ophthalmopathy. Researchers amplified the TCR beta CDR3 regions from RNA transcripts. First-round RT-PCR targeting the TCR CDR3 was performed with the HTBI primer set. TCRdb passed the multiplex PCR reads through MiXCR, listing each CDR3 protein once. The data contain around 290,000 distinct CDR3 sequences, about an eighth of them singletons. The specimen sequenced was blood. The origin of the receptors is a woman in her twenties or thirties with Graves' hyperthyroidism that later progressed to Graves' ophthalmopathy.

This clonotype showed up many times. V and J are TRBV5-1 and TRBJ1-5; D not certain. V lost 2 bases to trimming and J lost 6 bases, with 12 bases between them. Looked up from germline, CDR1 is SGHRS and CDR2 is YFSETQ. CDR3 size: 14 residues. CDR3 region: CASSFGSGGQPQHF. The CDR3 region has the DNA TGCGCCAGCAGCTTTGGCAGTGGCGGTCAGCCCCAGCATTTT. Full variable domain (rest looked up from reference TRBV5-1 and TRBJ1-5): KAGVTQTPRYLIKTRGQQVTLSCSPISGHRSVSWYQQTPGQGLQFLFEYFSETQRNKGNFPGRFSGRQFSNSRSEMNVSTLELGDSALYLCASSFGSGGQPQHFGDGTRLSIL.

The table lists this clonotype with many counts. The chain uses TRBV20-1 and TRBJ2-7; D may match TRBD1 or TRBD2 (5 bases each). This CDR3 contains 15 residues. Between the trimmed V and J ends, which lost 1 base and 0 bases, there was a span of 13 bases. Germline CDR1 is DFQATT and CDR2 is SNEGSKA (reference sequence). The CDR3 nucleotides are TGCAGTGCTAGAGGAGGGACGGGGAGCTCCTACGAGCAGTACTTC. Translated, it gives CSARGGTGSSYEQYF.

This clonotype was detected a few times. This chain connects TRBV5-4 to TRBJ1-1, with unresolved D. V gave up 0 bases and J gave up 7 bases, with 7 bases separating them. The CDR3 contains 12 residues. In germline, CDR1 is SGHNT, CDR2 YYREEE (reference sequence). CDR3 nucleotide sequence: TGTGCCAGCAGCTTGGGTAGGAGTGAAGCTTTCTTT. This sequence encodes CASSLGRSEAFF.

This clonotype was detected many times. This CDR3 is CASSLDSNEKLFF. CDR3 in DNA: TGTGCCAGCAGTTTGGACAGTAATGAAAAACTGTTTTTT. The J gene is TRBJ1-4, the V gene TRBV27; TRBD1 is a possible D gene (6 bases). Germline CDR1 and CDR2: MNHEY and SMNVEV (reference sequence). The CDR3 sequence is 13 residues long. Between the trimmed V and J ends, which lost 3 bases and 4 bases, there was a span of 6 bases.

This clonotype was picked up many times. The rearrangement joins TRBV13 to TRBJ2-1, with D perhaps matching TRBD2 (6 bases). V lost 4 bases and J lost 8, with 12 bases in between. The CDR3 covers 13 residues. The germline V gene encodes CDR1 PRHDT and CDR2 FYEKMQ (reference sequence). The CDR3 spells CASSSPGTHEQFF. Written as DNA, the CDR3 is TGTGCCAGCAGCTCCCCGGGGACTCATGAGCAGTTCTTC.

This clonotype was counted ten times or more. The J gene is TRBJ2-3, the V gene TRBV5-1; D unresolved. The germline V and J ends were trimmed by 4 bases and 4 bases, with 10 bases remaining between them. The CDR3 is 13 residues long. Germline V gene lookup returns CDR1 SGHRS and CDR2 YFSETQ. CDR3 in DNA: TGCGCCAGCAGCGCGGAAGGAGCAGATACGCAGTATTTT. Its translation: CASSAEGADTQYF.

Many counts were recorded for this clonotype. V gene TRBV6-2 or TRBV6-3 combines with J gene TRBJ1-2; D gene unclear. Germline-derived CDR1 and CDR2 are MNHEY and SVGEGT. The CDR3 length is 13 residues. Trimming removed 2 bases at V and 4 bases at J, with 8 bases between. This CDR3 reads CASSYGSSYGYTF. For the CDR3, the DNA is TGTGCCAGCAGTTACGGTTCGAGCTATGGCTACACCTTC.

This clonotype has just a few counts. V gene TRBV4-1 combines with J gene TRBJ2-1, with D perhaps assigned TRBD1 or TRBD2 (6 bases each). CDR1 is MGHRA and CDR2 is YSYEKL in the germline V gene. Trimming removed 8 bases at V and 4 bases at J, with 21 bases between. The CDR3 is made up of 16 amino acids. DNA of the CDR3: TGCGCCAGCTTCCCGGTGGGCAGGAGGGGGTACAATGAGCAGTTCTTC. Encoded protein: CASFPVGRRGYNEQFF.

This clonotype was recorded only once. V and J are TRBV7-9 and TRBJ2-1; D not certain. The CDR3 runs 14 residues. Germline V gene data show CDR1 as SEHNR and CDR2 as FQNEAQ (reference sequence). V was cut by 1 base and J by 6 bases, with 10 bases left in between. The CDR3 is CASSLGAWSNEQFF. CDR3 bases: TGTGCCAGCAGCTTAGGGGCATGGTCCAATGAGCAGTTCTTC.

This clonotype was seen at least ten times. This chain joins TRBV7-2 and TRBJ2-5, with TRBD2 matching 11 bases. V was pared by 6 bases and J by 6 bases, with 6 bases of the junction left unmatched. The germline gives CDR1 SGHTA, CDR2 FQGNSA. This CDR3 comprises 14 residues. CDR3 sequence reads: CASSRSGREKTQYF. The CDR3 DNA follows: TGTGCCAGCAGTCGTAGCGGGAGGGAAAAGACCCAGTACTTC.

Regarding this clonotype: A read error may explain this, as a much larger clone is one base away. The rearrangement joins TRBV5-1 to TRBJ2-7; 8 bases are shared with TRBD2. Germline CDR1 and CDR2: SGHRS and YFSETQ. The V gene end was trimmed by 0 bases and the J gene end by 7 bases; junction bases not matched to a gene: 12. The CDR3 loop spans 16 amino acids. CDR3 sequence: CASSLDSGGVRNEQYF. CDR3 sequence (DNA): TGCGCCAGCAGCTTGGATTCGGGAGGGGTACGAAATGAGCAGTACTTC.

This clonotype came up a few times. This chain connects TRBV5-6 to TRBJ2-5, with D possibly matching TRBD1 (5 bases). This CDR3 spans 16 amino acids. Germline assignment: CDR1 SGHDT and CDR2 YYEEEE. With 2 bases removed from V and 4 bases from J, the gap between germline ends came to 18 bases. The CDR3 DNA sequence: TGTGCCAGCAGCTTTGCTTCGACAGACCCAAGAGAGACCCAGTACTTC. This gives the protein CASSFASTDPRETQYF.

The chain joins TRBV4-1 to TRBJ2-3; 9 bases fit TRBD2. After removal of 1 base from V and 3 bases from J, the junction contained 8 bases not matched to a gene. The CDR3 sequence is 17 residues long. Germline values: CDR1 MGHRA, CDR2 YSYEKL. The CDR3 DNA follows: TGCGCCAGCAGCCAAGGTGGAGCGGGAGGCGGGACAGATACGCAGTATTTT. It encodes CASSQGGAGGGTDTQYF.

This clonotype was seen many times. The chain recombines TRBV12-3 or TRBV12-4 with TRBJ1-4, with a weak D call TRBD1 (6 bases). V lost 3 bases, J lost 6 bases, and 11 bases lay in between. The CDR3 loop spans 14 amino acids. The CDR3 region is CASSLGGAYEKLFF. The CDR3 DNA follows: TGTGCCAGCAGTTTGGGGGGCGCTTATGAAAAACTGTTTTTT.

This clonotype has ten or more counts. The gene calls are TRBV19 and TRBJ1-2; the D gene is possibly TRBD1 (5 bases). V was clipped by 7 bases and J by 8 bases, with 17 bases between them. CDR1 is LNHDA and CDR2 is SQIVND in the germline V gene (reference sequence). The CDR3 covers 13 residues. CDR3 protein: CASKDRDAGGYTF. Here the CDR3 DNA reads TGTGCCAGTAAGGACCGGGACGCCGGGGGCTACACCTTC.

This clonotype has a handful of counts. This sequence may be a read error, since a much larger clone differs from it by one base. This chain links TRBV27 with TRBJ2-2; 7 nucleotides line up with TRBD1. The germline gives CDR1 MNHEY, CDR2 SMNVEV (reference sequence). The CDR3 loop spans 18 amino acids. V lost 4 bases and J lost 5; bases outside the gene matches: 16. The CDR3 DNA sequence: TGTGCCAGCAGTTCGTACGACAGGGTTGGGGTTGGGACCGGGGAGCTGTTTTTT. Translated: CASSSYDRVGVGTGELFF.

This clonotype appeared many times. The rearrangement joins TRBV6-2 or TRBV6-3 to TRBJ1-5; D possibly corresponds to TRBD1 (6 bases). The V gene lost 4 bases and the J gene lost 0 bases, with 13 bases spanning the gap. In germline, CDR1 is MNHEY, CDR2 SVGEGT. This CDR3 comprises 16 residues. The DNA of the CDR3 is TGTGCCAGCAGTTTTCGACAGGTCTATAGCAATCAGCCCCAGCATTTT. As protein: CASSFRQVYSNQPQHF.

The sample holds many counts of this clonotype. This rearrangement joins TRBV7-2 to TRBJ2-7; D possibly corresponds to TRBD2 (5 bases). This CDR3 region has 15 residues. CDR1 is SGHTA, CDR2 FQGNSA, per germline. V shed 5 bases and J shed 0 bases, with 14 bases lying between them. CDR3 sequence (DNA): TGTGCCAGCAGCGACTACGTGGGGAACTCCTACGAGCAGTACTTC. Amino acid sequence: CASSDYVGNSYEQYF.

At least ten counts were recorded for this clonotype. The genes are TRBV6-1 and TRBJ2-7, with D perhaps assigned TRBD1 or TRBD2 (5 bases each). CDR3 length equals 15 residues. With 5 bases removed from V and 4 bases from J, the gap between germline ends came to 18 bases. CDR1 is MNHNS, CDR2 SASEGT, per germline. The CDR3 DNA sequence: TGTGCCAGCAGTAATTCAGTTGAGGGGTCGTACGAGCAGTACTTC. Protein product: CASSNSVEGSYEQYF.

Many counts were recorded for this clonotype. This chain links TRBV30 with TRBJ2-5; D unclear. The CDR3 contains 12 residues. Trimming cost V 4 bases and J 2 bases, with 8 bases left between them. Germline V gene sequence: CDR1 GTSNPN, CDR2 SVGIG (reference sequence). The CDR3 nucleotides read TGTGCCTGGACCCAGCAACAAGAGACCCAGTACTTC. This encodes CAWTQQQETQYF.

This clonotype has ten or more counts. V and J are TRBV29-1 and TRBJ2-5, with 9 bases matching TRBD2. V lost 6 bases to trimming and J lost 5 bases; unmatched junction nucleotides: 16. This CDR3 region has 16 residues. Looked up from germline, CDR1 is SQVTM and CDR2 is ANQGSEA. The CDR3 region is CSVKLSSAGGRETQYF. In DNA, the CDR3 is TGCAGCGTCAAGCTCTCCTCGGCGGGAGGGAGGGAGACCCAGTACTTC.

The chain links TRBV4-3 to TRBJ2-3, with D perhaps given as TRBD1 or TRBD2 (5 bases each). Germline loops: CDR1 LGHNA, CDR2 YSLEER. V dropped 1 base and J dropped 2 bases, with 10 bases sitting between them. The CDR3 is made up of 15 amino acids. The CDR3 DNA follows: TGCGCCAGCAGCCAAGGGGACCCCCTCACAGATACGCAGTATTTT. Its translation: CASSQGDPLTDTQYF.

This clonotype showed up just a few times. A much larger clone is a single base away; this may be a read error. In DNA, the CDR3 is TGTGCCAGCAGTGTACAGGGCCAGGAGACCCAGTACTTC. It is translated as CASSVQGQETQYF. The chain recombines TRBV28 with TRBJ2-5, with TRBD1 as a possible D gene (6 bases). Trimming took off 5 bases at V and 5 bases at J, with 12 bases between the two ends. The CDR3 runs to 13 residues. Germline V lookup: CDR1 MDHEN, CDR2 SYDVKM.

This clonotype occurred many times. The chain recombines TRBV3-1 with TRBJ1-3; tentatively, D is TRBD1 (6 bases). Germline CDR1 LGHDT, CDR2 YNNKEL (reference sequence). This CDR3 has 14 amino acids. Between the trimmed V and J ends, which lost 6 bases and 1 base, there was a span of 10 bases. The CDR3 DNA follows: TGTGCCAGCAGATCCACAGGGTCTGGAAACACCATATATTTT. This gives the protein CASRSTGSGNTIYF.

With respect to this clonotype: Since a much larger clone is just one base distant, this may be a read error. V and J are TRBV6-2 or TRBV6-3 and TRBJ1-1; TRBD1 is a possible D gene (5 bases). This CDR3 has 16 amino acids. Germline values: CDR1 MNHEY, CDR2 SVGEGT. V was trimmed by 7 bases and J by 2 bases, leaving 20 bases between them. CDR3 nucleotides: TGTGCCAGCACCACCCTCAGGGCCAAGACAAACACTGAAGCTTTCTTT. Protein: CASTTLRAKTNTEAFF.

This clonotype was seen many times. This sequence joins TRBV12-3 or TRBV12-4 and TRBJ2-1, with 11 positions matching TRBD2. This CDR3 has 15 residues. J lost 9 bases, V lost 5 bases, and 9 bases had no gene match. Here the CDR3 reads CASSPLAGGLGEQFF. The CDR3 coding sequence is TGTGCCAGCAGTCCCCTAGCGGGAGGATTGGGTGAGCAGTTCTTC.

The rearrangement joins TRBV19 to TRBJ1-3; D perhaps matches TRBD1 (5 bases). The CDR3 is 14 amino acids. V lost 6 bases and J lost 0, with 9 bases in between. The germline gives CDR1 LNHDA, CDR2 SQIVND (reference sequence). This CDR3 is CASRTADSGNTIYF. For the CDR3, the DNA is TGTGCCAGTAGGACAGCCGACTCTGGAAACACCATATATTTT.

In its sample, this clonotype was seen many times. The chain joins TRBV11-2 to TRBJ2-5; 10 nucleotides agree with TRBD2. CDR1 and CDR2 from the germline V gene are SGHAT and FQNNGV. This CDR3 has 20 residues. Trimming took 7 bases from V and 3 from J; bases not matched to a gene: 23. The CDR3 DNA reads as TGTGCCAGCACCCTTGGGGGACTAGCGAATTGGCGGGGGGGAGAAGAGACCCAGTACTTC. Its translation: CASTLGGLANWRGGEETQYF. The full variable domain, with the rest looked up from reference TRBV11-2 and TRBJ2-5, is EAGVAQSPRYKIIEKRQSVAFWCNPISGHATLYWYQQILGQGPKLLIQFQNNGVVDDSQLPKDRFSAERLKGVDSTLKIQPAKLEDSAVYLCASTLGGLANWRGGEETQYFGPGTRLLVL.

The J gene is TRBJ2-5, the V gene TRBV29-1; 8 bases line up with TRBD2. The ends lost 7 bases at V and 2 bases at J; junction bases unmatched: 3. The germline V gene has CDR1 SQVTM and CDR2 ANQGSEA. This CDR3 comprises 12 residues. The CDR3 region is CSAGGGQETQYF. The CDR3 DNA reads TGCAGCGCCGGGGGGGGTCAAGAGACCCAGTACTTC.

Comment on this clonotype: A read error may be the cause here, since a much bigger clone is one base away. J is TRBJ2-2 and V is TRBV18; D is perhaps TRBD1 (6 bases). This CDR3 has 17 residues. V shed 0 bases and J shed 3 bases, with 14 bases lying between them. Germline V gene sequence: CDR1 KGHSH, CDR2 LQKENI. The CDR3 spells CASSPPLTDSHTGELFF. The CDR3 nucleotides are TGTGCCAGCTCACCACCTCTCACGGACAGCCACACCGGGGAGCTGTTTTTT.